Described below is a single T cell receptor beta chain sequence and its context. Its antigen is currently unknown. Here immunoSEQ multiplex PCR was the method, and the copy in TCRdb shows in-frame clones only, minus some. Of approximately 400,000 clones listed, 85% are singletons. This record belongs to a study of Ad26.COV2.S vaccination and SARS-CoV-2 variants. Study at large: This donor came from the COV1001 trial of Ad26.COV2.S. Intramuscular Ad26.COV2.S at 5x10^10 or 1x10^11 viral particles.

The CDR3 has 14 amino acids. V lost 6 bases, J lost 0 bases, and 11 bases lay in between. Germline V lookup: CDR1 SNHLY, CDR2 FYNNEI. Study-wide findings and caveats: Breadth measured for non-spike TCRs was similar across vaccine and placebo recipients. Spike-specific CD8+ and CD4+ T cell responses reportedly showed substantial breadth after vaccination.

Described treatment: roughly 18 received Ad26.COV2.S at low or high dose, single or two shots; five or six received placebo; per-sample allocation not given. After the first vaccine or placebo injection, samples were drawn on day 63. V is TRBV2 and J is TRBJ1-1; D is uncertain. The TCR originated in a person aged 18-65 years who received the Ad26.COV2.S COVID-19 vaccine or a placebo. Sequencing was performed on peripheral blood, taken in a trial of Ad26.COV2.S vaccine versus placebo. CDR3 nucleotides: TGTGCCAGCAGCCCCAACCGAATGAACACTGAAGCTTTCTTT. The encoded protein is CASSPNRMNTEAFF.